One TCR beta chain is described in this entry. The data originate from a study of control samples from healthy donors and cancer patients. This CDR3 spans 14 amino acids. The germline V gene has CDR1 SGHRS and CDR2 YFSETQ. Trimming removed 4 bases at V and 7 bases at J, with 12 bases between. Assay used: immunoSEQ multiplex PCR; TCRdb lists only in-frame clones, some missing. The sample holds about 190,000 clones. The sequenced sample was blood. V usage is TRBV5-1 and J usage is TRBJ1-6, with TRBD1 as a possible D gene (6 bases). This receptor was obtained from a woman in her twenties or thirties in good health. DNA for the CDR3: TGCGCCAGCAGCCCGGGACACGGGAATTCACCCCTCCACTTT. Amino acid sequence: CASSPGHGNSPLHF.